Below, 11 T cell receptor beta chains from the same sample are listed, as sequenced in a study of T cell repertoires in cytomegalovirus infection. TCRdb reanalysed the reads using MiXCR and keeps one entry per CDR3 protein. This table has 150,000 to 200,000 distinct CDR3 sequences, approximately 19% appearing once. The material sequenced was PBMCs. The receptors here all came from a human donor in good health (CMV status not recorded). Some clones in this sample may be carry-over from other donors' samples.

This clonotype has a handful of counts. The CDR3 loop is CASAPGPRTGELFF. The CDR3 DNA reads TGTGCCAGTGCCCCGGGACCGAGAACCGGGGAGCTGTTTTTT. The chain employs TRBV19 and TRBJ2-2; D tentatively reads TRBD1 or TRBD2 (5 bases each). This CDR3 comprises 14 residues. With 8 bases removed from V and 5 bases from J, the gap between germline ends came to 15 bases. The germline CDR1 and CDR2 sequences are LNHDA and SQIVND (reference sequence).

The chain employs TRBV20-1 and TRBJ2-3; D remains ambiguous. This CDR3 contains 15 residues. Trimming left V 3 bases short and J 1 base short, with 14 bases between. Germline V gives CDR1 DFQATT, CDR2 SNEGSKA (reference sequence). The CDR3 nucleotides read TGCAGTGCTAGCCATCCGGTGAGCGGCACAGATACGCAGTATTTT. The encoded protein is CSASHPVSGTDTQYF.

This clonotype showed up just a few times. V gene TRBV12-3 or TRBV12-4 combines with J gene TRBJ2-2, with a weak D call TRBD2 (6 bases). The CDR3 loop spans 15 amino acids. Trimming left V 1 base short and J 6 bases short, with 12 bases between. CDR3 sequence: CASSLGAGVAGELFF. The CDR3 DNA reads TGTGCCAGCAGTTTAGGAGCGGGCGTTGCCGGGGAGCTGTTTTTT.

The rearrangement joins TRBV2 to TRBJ2-7; D is uncertain. CDR1 is SNHLY and CDR2 is FYNNEI in the germline V gene. This CDR3 is 12 amino acids long. Trimming removed 4 bases at V and 4 bases at J, with 8 bases between. CDR3 DNA sequence: TGTGCCAGCAGTGTCACATTGTACGAGCAGTACTTC. Its protein is CASSVTLYEQYF.

V gene TRBV20-1 combines with J gene TRBJ2-5; D is undetermined. In germline, CDR1 is DFQATT, CDR2 SNEGSKA (reference sequence). This CDR3 is built from 13 residues. V gave up 1 base and J gave up 0 bases, with 6 bases separating them. Written as DNA, the CDR3 is TGCAGTGCTAGAGCAACGAACCAAGAGACCCAGTACTTC. It yields the protein CSARATNQETQYF.

This clonotype was picked up one time. The chain employs TRBV19 and TRBJ1-1, with D perhaps matching TRBD1 (5 bases). The CDR3 extends over 14 amino acids. Between the trimmed V and J ends, which lost 1 base and 0 bases, there was a span of 6 bases. Germline values: CDR1 LNHDA, CDR2 SQIVND (reference sequence). The DNA for the CDR3 is TGTGCCAGTAGTATAGGGACATTGAACACTGAAGCTTTCTTT. Translation: CASSIGTLNTEAFF.

The chain employs TRBV19 and TRBJ2-7; TRBD2 is a possible D gene (6 bases). Germline V lookup: CDR1 LNHDA, CDR2 SQIVND (reference sequence). V lost 5 bases and J lost 2, with 16 bases in between. The CDR3 covers 15 residues. The chain's CDR3 is CASSSRGTDTYEQYF. In nucleotides, the CDR3 is TGTGCCAGTAGTTCTCGGGGGACCGACACCTACGAGCAGTACTTC.

At least ten counts were recorded for this clonotype. V and J are TRBV15 and TRBJ1-1, with D uncertain. V lost 0 bases and J lost 1, with 9 bases in between. There are 15 residues in the CDR3. Germline V gene lookup returns CDR1 LNHNV and CDR2 YYDKDF (reference sequence). Here the CDR3 reads CATSRDWSGNTEAFF. Written as DNA, the CDR3 is TGTGCCACCAGCAGAGATTGGAGCGGGAACACTGAAGCTTTCTTT.

This clonotype was found many times. V and J are TRBV7-2 and TRBJ1-1; D possibly corresponds to TRBD1 (6 bases). Germline V gene sequence: CDR1 SGHTA, CDR2 FQGNSA. The CDR3 covers 14 residues. V gave up 4 bases and J gave up 11 bases, with 20 bases separating them. The CDR3 sequence is CASSSPQGIFEAFF. The CDR3 region has the DNA TGTGCCAGCAGCTCCCCGCAGGGGATCTTTGAGGCTTTCTTT.

The rearrangement links TRBV4-1 to TRBJ2-5; D ambiguous. In germline, CDR1 is MGHRA, CDR2 YSYEKL. The length of the CDR3 is 15 residues. With 1 base removed from V and 0 bases from J, the gap between germline ends came to 9 bases. In nucleotides, the CDR3 is TGCGCCAGCAGCCAAGCAGTCGGGTACCAAGAGACCCAGTACTTC. This gives the protein CASSQAVGYQETQYF.

Remarks on this clonotype: A much larger clone lies a single base off, so this may be a read error. In this CDR3 the conserved last residue, phenylalanine or tryptophan, is missing, so a read error is likely. J is TRBJ1-2 and V is TRBV7-2, with TRBD1 identical over 7 bases. The germline CDR1 and CDR2 sequences are SGHTA and FQGNSA. This CDR3 has 15 residues. V was pared by 5 bases and J by 4 bases, with 10 bases of the junction left unmatched. CDR3 nucleotide sequence: TGTGCCAGCAGCCCGAGACAGGGATCAATCTATGGCTACACCTAC. Its protein product is CASSPRQGSIYGYTY.